A selection of T cell receptor beta chains follows, all from one sample in a study of blood T cell repertoires in COVID-19. The table came from immunoSEQ multiplex PCR; TCRdb's copy has only in-frame clones and leaves some out. The sample includes roughly 150,000 clones, 70% to 90% of them seen just once. Sequencing used peripheral blood. The receptors derive from a woman over 75 with COVID-19, enrolled during active disease. CDR3s include the opening cysteine and the closing phenylalanine or tryptophan. The order of the fields is V gene, clone size, D gene, J gene, CDR3 protein, CDR3 DNA. D genes are given only for firm matches. Some rows have no size entry. The others give once, few or many, or a class for an expanded clone.

v_gene: TRBV4-1
abundance: -
d_gene: TRBD2
j_gene: TRBJ2-7
CDR3aa: CASSQEGLAGVRTEQYF
CDR3nt: TGCGCCAGCAGCCAAGAAGGTCTAGCGGGAGTAAGGACCGAGCAGTACTTC

v_gene: TRBV7-2
abundance: -
d_gene: TRBD2
j_gene: TRBJ2-3
CDR3aa: CASSLSGGARWVTDTQYF
CDR3nt: TGTGCCAGCAGCTTGAGCGGGGGGGCCCGTTGGGTCACAGATACGCAGTATTTT

v_gene: TRBV6-5
abundance: -
d_gene: -
j_gene: TRBJ2-1
CDR3aa: CATWRGNEQFF
CDR3nt: TGTGCCACTTGGAGGGGAAATGAGCAGTTCTTC

v_gene: TRBV5-6
abundance: few
d_gene: TRBD1
j_gene: TRBJ1-4
CDR3aa: CASSFSPQGATGEKLFF
CDR3nt: TGTGCCAGCAGCTTTAGCCCTCAGGGGGCAACTGGTGAAAAACTGTTTTTT

v_gene: TRBV6-5
abundance: -
d_gene: TRBD1
j_gene: TRBJ1-2
CDR3aa: CASRNRDRRHGYTF
CDR3nt: TGTGCCAGCAGAAACAGGGACAGGCGCCATGGCTACACCTTC

v_gene: TRBV12-3/TRBV12-4
abundance: -
d_gene: -
j_gene: TRBJ2-2
CDR3aa: CASSSKGAGELFF
CDR3nt: TGTGCCAGCAGTTCCAAGGGGGCCGGGGAGCTGTTTTTT

v_gene: TRBV11-2
abundance: -
d_gene: -
j_gene: TRBJ1-3
CDR3aa: CASSYYGNTIYF
CDR3nt: TGTGCCAGCAGCTATTATGGAAACACCATATATTTT

v_gene: TRBV28
abundance: -
d_gene: -
j_gene: TRBJ2-7
CDR3aa: CASSPHIADEQYF
CDR3nt: TGTGCCAGCAGCCCTCACATAGCGGACGAGCAGTACTTC

v_gene: TRBV18
abundance: -
d_gene: TRBD2
j_gene: TRBJ2-5
CDR3aa: CASSRLAGVDVTQYF
CDR3nt: TGTGCCAGCTCAAGACTAGCGGGAGTGGATGTGACCCAGTACTTC

v_gene: TRBV28
abundance: once
d_gene: TRBD1
j_gene: TRBJ1-4
CDR3aa: CASRSLAGGDEKLFF
CDR3nt: TGTGCCAGCAGGAGTTTGGCAGGGGGAGATGAAAAACTGTTTTTT

v_gene: TRBV27
abundance: -
d_gene: -
j_gene: TRBJ1-1
CDR3aa: CASSFREAFF
CDR3nt: TGTGCCAGCAGTTTCAGGGAAGCTTTCTTT

v_gene: TRBV12-3/TRBV12-4
abundance: -
d_gene: -
j_gene: TRBJ1-1
CDR3aa: CASSPGRNTEAFF
CDR3nt: TGTGCCAGCAGCCCAGGCCGGAACACTGAAGCTTTCTTT

v_gene: TRBV28
abundance: -
d_gene: TRBD1
j_gene: TRBJ2-6
CDR3aa: CATGTGVSSGANVLTF
CDR3nt: TGTGCCACCGGGACAGGGGTTAGCTCTGGGGCCAACGTCCTGACTTTC

v_gene: TRBV9
abundance: -
d_gene: -
j_gene: TRBJ2-2
CDR3aa: CASSQGGAFTGELFF
CDR3nt: TGTGCCAGCTCCCAGGGGGGCGCGTTCACCGGGGAGCTGTTTTTT

v_gene: TRBV3-1/TRBV3-2
abundance: -
d_gene: TRBD2
j_gene: TRBJ2-1
CDR3aa: CASRPRASGGEQFF
CDR3nt: TGTGCCAGCAGGCCTCGGGCTAGCGGGGGGGAGCAGTTCTTC

v_gene: TRBV28
abundance: -
d_gene: TRBD1
j_gene: TRBJ2-1
CDR3aa: CASSDPGTGEFF
CDR3nt: TGTGCCAGCAGCGACCCCGGGACAGGGGAGTTCTTC

v_gene: TRBV7-7
abundance: few
d_gene: -
j_gene: TRBJ2-2
CDR3aa: CASSSSGVGTGELFF
CDR3nt: TGTGCTAGCAGCTCCTCCGGGGTCGGCACCGGGGAGCTGTTTTTT

v_gene: TRBV5-1
abundance: -
d_gene: TRBD1
j_gene: TRBJ1-2
CDR3aa: CASSLGTGYGYTF
CDR3nt: TGCGCCAGCAGCTTGGGGACAGGGTATGGCTACACCTTC

v_gene: TRBV5-1
abundance: once
d_gene: TRBD1
j_gene: TRBJ1-2
CDR3aa: CASSLAGTANYGYTF
CDR3nt: TGCGCCAGCAGCTTGGCGGGGACAGCTAACTATGGCTACACCTTC

v_gene: TRBV28
abundance: -
d_gene: TRBD1
j_gene: TRBJ1-1
CDR3aa: CASSHGRQGPWREAFF
CDR3nt: TGTGCCAGCAGTCACGGGAGACAGGGACCTTGGCGAGAAGCTTTCTTT

v_gene: TRBV28
abundance: -
d_gene: -
j_gene: TRBJ2-5
CDR3aa: CASSFPRVVVETQYF
CDR3nt: TGTGCCAGCAGTTTCCCGAGGGTAGTCGTAGAGACCCAGTACTTC

v_gene: TRBV7-9
abundance: once
d_gene: -
j_gene: TRBJ2-5
CDR3aa: CASSLSTGQETQYF
CDR3nt: TGTGCCAGCAGCTTAAGCACAGGCCAAGAGACCCAGTACTTC

v_gene: TRBV9
abundance: -
d_gene: -
j_gene: TRBJ1-3
CDR3aa: CASSVEDRSSGNTIYF
CDR3nt: TGTGCCAGCAGCGTAGAAGACAGATCCTCTGGAAACACCATATATTTT